One sample yielded the 2 T cell receptor beta chains listed below, sequenced in a study of blood T cell repertoires in COVID-19. Generated by immunoSEQ multiplex PCR, the TCRdb table keeps only in-frame clones and is missing some. Here the sample spans fewer than 200,000 clones, about 88% being singletons. Specimen: PBMCs or T cells enriched from blood (not recorded which). The receptors stem from a woman in her 40s in a cohort exposed to, infected with or recovered from COVID-19 (not recorded which).

The chain combines TRBV6-5 with TRBJ1-5, with a weak D call TRBD1 (5 bases). V shed 7 bases and J shed 0 bases, with 13 bases lying between them. The CDR3 is made up of 15 amino acids. Germline loops: CDR1 MNHEY, CDR2 SVGAGI. The CDR3: CASTMGGYSNQPQHF. The CDR3 coding sequence is TGTGCCAGCACCATGGGGGGGTATAGCAATCAGCCCCAGCATTTT.

The gene calls are TRBV2 and TRBJ1-4, with 9 bases matching TRBD1. Germline CDR1 and CDR2: SNHLY and FYNNEI. The CDR3 contains 17 residues. The V gene end was trimmed by 7 bases and the J gene end by 8 bases; junction bases not matched to a gene: 17. CDR3 bases: TGTGCCAGCAACTCGGGACAGGGCACAGGGGTTAAGGAAAAACTGTTTTTT. The encoded protein is CASNSGQGTGVKEKLFF.